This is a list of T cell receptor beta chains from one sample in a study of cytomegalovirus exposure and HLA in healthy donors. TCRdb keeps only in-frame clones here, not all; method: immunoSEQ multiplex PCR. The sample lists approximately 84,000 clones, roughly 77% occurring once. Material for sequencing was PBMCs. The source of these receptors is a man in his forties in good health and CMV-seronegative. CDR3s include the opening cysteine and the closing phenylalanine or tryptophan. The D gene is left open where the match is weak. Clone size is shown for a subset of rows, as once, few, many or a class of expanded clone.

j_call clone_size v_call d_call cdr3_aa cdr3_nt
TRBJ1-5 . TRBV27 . CASRTGTIGNQPQHF TGTGCCAGCAGGACTGGGACAATAGGCAATCAGCCCCAGCATTTT
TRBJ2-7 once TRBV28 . CASSFGGLPYEQYF TGTGCCAGCAGTTTCGGGGGGCTTCCCTACGAGCAGTACTTC
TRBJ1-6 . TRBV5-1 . CASSFQGRFSYNSPLHF TGCGCCAGCAGCTTCCAGGGTAGATTTTCCTATAATTCACCCCTCCACTTT
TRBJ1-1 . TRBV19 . CASTGQRTEAFF TGTGCCAGTACCGGACAACGGACTGAAGCTTTCTTT
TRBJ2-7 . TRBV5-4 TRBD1 CASSSRTGSSYEQYF TGTGCCAGCAGCTCTCGGACAGGGAGCTCCTACGAGCAGTACTTC
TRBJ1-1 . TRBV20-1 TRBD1 CSTGGRTEAFF TGCAGTACAGGGGGCCGCACTGAAGCTTTCTTT
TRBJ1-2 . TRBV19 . CASSILSGDGGYTF TGTGCCAGTAGTATCCTCTCAGGGGACGGTGGCTACACCTTC
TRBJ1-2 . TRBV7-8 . CAPRRVYGYTF TGTGCCCCGCGACGGGTTTATGGCTACACCTTC
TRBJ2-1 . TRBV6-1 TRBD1 CASSDRDRGSNEQFF TGTGCCAGCAGTGACCGGGACAGGGGTTCGAATGAGCAGTTCTTC
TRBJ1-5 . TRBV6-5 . CASRGDFNQPQHF TGTGCCAGCAGGGGGGACTTTAATCAGCCCCAGCATTTT
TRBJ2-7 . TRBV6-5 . CASSYRQANSYEQYF TGTGCCAGCAGTTATCGTCAGGCCAACTCCTACGAGCAGTACTTC
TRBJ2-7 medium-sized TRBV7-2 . CASSSRGYEQYF TGTGCCAGCAGCTCGAGGGGGTACGAGCAGTACTTC
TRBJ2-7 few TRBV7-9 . CASRLVGLAYEQYF TGTGCCAGCAGGTTAGTGGGACTTGCCTACGAGCAGTACTTC
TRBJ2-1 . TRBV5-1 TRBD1 CASSLGQGDGEQFF TGCGCCAGCAGCTTGGGACAGGGAGATGGTGAGCAGTTCTTC
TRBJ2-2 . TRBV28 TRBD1 CASSPHFWGTENTGELFF TGTGCCAGCAGTCCCCATTTTTGGGGGACAGAGAACACCGGGGAGCTGTTTTTT
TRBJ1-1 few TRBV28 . CASTSWGRRTEAFF TGTGCCAGCACCTCATGGGGGCGGAGGACTGAAGCTTTCTTT
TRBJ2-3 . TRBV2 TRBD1 CASSRDREWYF TGTGCCAGCAGCCGGGACAGGGAGTGGTATTTT
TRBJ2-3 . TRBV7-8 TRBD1 CASSTTGAITDTQYF TGTGCCAGCAGCACGACAGGGGCGATTACAGATACGCAGTATTTT
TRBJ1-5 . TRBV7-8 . CASRASRVGNQPQHF TGTGCCAGCCGGGCTTCGCGGGTGGGCAATCAGCCCCAGCATTTT
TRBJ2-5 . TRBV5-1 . CASSFLSQETQYF TGCGCCAGCAGCTTTCTTAGCCAAGAGACCCAGTACTTC
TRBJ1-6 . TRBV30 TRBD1 CAWSTRDRGPLHF TGTGCCTGGAGTACCCGGGACAGGGGGCCCCTCCACTTT
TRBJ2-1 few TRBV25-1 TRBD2 CASSFGLAGEQFF TGTGCCAGCAGTTTTGGACTAGCGGGTGAGCAGTTCTTC
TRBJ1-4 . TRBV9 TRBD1 CASSEGTAEEKLFF TGTGCCAGCAGCGAGGGGACAGCGGAAGAAAAACTGTTTTTT
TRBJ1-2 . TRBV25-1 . CASSGLEWGYTF TGTGCCAGCAGTGGCCTTGAGTGGGGCTACACCTTC
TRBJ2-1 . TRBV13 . CASSLGPAVSSYNEQFF TGTGCCAGCAGCTTAGGCCCGGCGGTAAGCTCCTACAATGAGCAGTTCTTC
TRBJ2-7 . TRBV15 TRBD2 CATSRDKGLAENEQYF TGTGCCACCAGCAGAGATAAAGGACTAGCGGAAAACGAGCAGTACTTC